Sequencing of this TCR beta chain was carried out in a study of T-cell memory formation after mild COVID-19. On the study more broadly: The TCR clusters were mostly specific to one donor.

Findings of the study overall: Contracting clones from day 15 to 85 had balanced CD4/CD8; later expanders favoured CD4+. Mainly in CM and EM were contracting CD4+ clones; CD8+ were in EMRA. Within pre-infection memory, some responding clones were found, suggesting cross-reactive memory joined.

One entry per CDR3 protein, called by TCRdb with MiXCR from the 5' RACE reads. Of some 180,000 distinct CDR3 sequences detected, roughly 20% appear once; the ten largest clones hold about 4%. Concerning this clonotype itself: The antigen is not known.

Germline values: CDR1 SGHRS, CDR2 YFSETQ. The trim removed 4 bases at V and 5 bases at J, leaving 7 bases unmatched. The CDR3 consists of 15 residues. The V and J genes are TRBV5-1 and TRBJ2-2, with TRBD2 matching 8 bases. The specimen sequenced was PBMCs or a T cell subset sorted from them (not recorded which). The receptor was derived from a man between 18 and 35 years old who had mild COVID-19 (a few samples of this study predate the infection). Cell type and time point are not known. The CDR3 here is CASSTLAGPTGELFF. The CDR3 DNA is TGCGCCAGCAGCACTCTAGCGGGCCCTACCGGGGAGCTGTTTTTT.